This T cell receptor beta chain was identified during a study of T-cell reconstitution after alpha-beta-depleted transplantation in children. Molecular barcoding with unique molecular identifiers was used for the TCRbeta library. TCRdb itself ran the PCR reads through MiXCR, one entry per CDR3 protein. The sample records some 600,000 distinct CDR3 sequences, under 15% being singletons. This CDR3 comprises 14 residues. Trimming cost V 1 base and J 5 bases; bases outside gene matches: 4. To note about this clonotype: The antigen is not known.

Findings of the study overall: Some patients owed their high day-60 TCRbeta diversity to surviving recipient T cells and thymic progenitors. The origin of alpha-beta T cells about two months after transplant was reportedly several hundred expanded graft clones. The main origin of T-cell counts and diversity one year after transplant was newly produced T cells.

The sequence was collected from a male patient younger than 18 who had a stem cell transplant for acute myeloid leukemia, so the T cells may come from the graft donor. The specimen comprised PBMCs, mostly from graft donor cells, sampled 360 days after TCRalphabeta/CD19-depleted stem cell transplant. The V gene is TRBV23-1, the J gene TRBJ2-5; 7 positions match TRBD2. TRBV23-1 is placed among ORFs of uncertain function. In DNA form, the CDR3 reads TGCGCCAGCAGTCAATGGGAGGGATCGGAGACCCAGTACTTC. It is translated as CASSQWEGSETQYF.